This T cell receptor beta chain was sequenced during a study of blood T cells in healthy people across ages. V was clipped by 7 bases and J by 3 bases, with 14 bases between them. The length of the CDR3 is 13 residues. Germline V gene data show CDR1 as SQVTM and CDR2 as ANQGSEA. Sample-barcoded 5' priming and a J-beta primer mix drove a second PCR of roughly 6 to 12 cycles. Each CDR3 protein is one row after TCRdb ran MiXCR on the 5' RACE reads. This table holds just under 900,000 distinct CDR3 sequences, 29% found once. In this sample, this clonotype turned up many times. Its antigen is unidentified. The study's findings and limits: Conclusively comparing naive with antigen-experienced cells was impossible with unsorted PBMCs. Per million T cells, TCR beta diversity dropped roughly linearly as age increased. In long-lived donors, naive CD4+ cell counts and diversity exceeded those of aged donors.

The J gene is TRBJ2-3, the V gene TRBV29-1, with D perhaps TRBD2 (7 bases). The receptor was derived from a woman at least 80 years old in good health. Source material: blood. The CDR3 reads CSARGAMTDTQYF. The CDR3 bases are TGCAGCGCTCGGGGGGCCATGACAGATACGCAGTATTTT.